These 14 T cell receptor beta chains were sequenced from one sample in a study of cytomegalovirus exposure and HLA in healthy donors. The method was immunoSEQ multiplex PCR; TCRdb's version includes in-frame clones alone and lacks a portion of them. The sample consists of fewer than 350,000 clones, roughly 88% of them appearing once. Sequences were obtained from PBMCs. The receptors here all came from a young woman in good health and CMV-seronegative.

This clone showed up just once. CDR3 sequence (DNA): TGTGCCAGCAGCTTGTCGTCCAGGGGGCTTCCAGATACGCAGTATTTT. Encoded protein: CASSLSSRGLPDTQYF. The chain employs TRBV5-6 and TRBJ2-3; 8 nucleotides agree with TRBD1. CDR3 length: 16 residues. Germline-derived CDR1 and CDR2 are SGHDT and YYEEEE. The ends lost 1 base at V and 4 bases at J; junction bases unmatched: 8.

V gene TRBV2 combines with J gene TRBJ2-1; 12 bases are shared with TRBD2. This CDR3 contains 15 residues. CDR1 and CDR2 from the germline V gene are SNHLY and FYNNEI. The V gene end was trimmed by 6 bases and the J gene end by 10 bases; junction bases not matched to a gene: 10. The CDR3 sequence is CASRILAGGPREQFF. In DNA, the CDR3 is TGTGCCAGCAGGATTCTAGCGGGAGGGCCTCGGGAGCAGTTCTTC.

The chain couples TRBV5-4 to TRBJ2-2; no firm D call. CDR1 SGHNT and CDR2 YYREEE come from the germline V gene (reference sequence). Trimming pared 2 bases from V and 6 bases from J, leaving 8 bases between. The CDR3 spans 13 residues. CDR3 region: CASSFEPAGELFF. DNA for the CDR3: TGTGCCAGCAGCTTTGAACCAGCCGGGGAGCTGTTTTTT.

The chain combines TRBV6-1 with TRBJ2-7; 13 bases are a match to TRBD2. There are 14 residues in the CDR3. The ends lost 4 bases at V and 7 bases at J; junction bases unmatched: 4. Looked up from germline, CDR1 is MNHNS and CDR2 is SASEGT. CDR3 residues: CASSGLAGGGEQYF. The CDR3 region has the DNA TGTGCCAGCAGTGGACTAGCGGGAGGCGGGGAGCAGTACTTC.

This clone was counted once. The chain recombines TRBV7-3 with TRBJ1-2; tentatively, D is TRBD1 (5 bases). The germline V gene encodes CDR1 SGHTA and CDR2 FQGTGA. This CDR3 has 16 residues. V lost 0 bases to trimming and J lost 1 base, with 12 bases between them. As DNA, the CDR3 is TGTGCCAGCAGCTTAACTGGCCGGGGGATTAACTATGGCTACACCTTC. Translating it yields CASSLTGRGINYGYTF.

The V call is TRBV5-1, the J call TRBJ2-7; 11 bases are a match to TRBD2. CDR3 length equals 16 residues. V gave up 1 base and J gave up 3 bases; unmatched junction bases: 6. Germline V lookup: CDR1 SGHRS, CDR2 YFSETQ. CDR3: CASSLIAGGELYEQYF. The DNA for the CDR3 is TGCGCCAGCAGCTTGATAGCGGGAGGGGAACTCTACGAGCAGTACTTC.

The chain uses TRBV27 and TRBJ2-3; 9 bases map to TRBD2. This CDR3 has 15 amino acids. The V gene end was trimmed by 6 bases and the J gene end by 3 bases; junction bases not matched to a gene: 7. The germline V gene has CDR1 MNHEY and CDR2 SMNVEV (reference sequence). CDR3 residues: CASRDQLAGTDTQYF. CDR3 sequence (DNA): TGTGCCAGCAGAGACCAACTAGCGGGTACAGATACGCAGTATTTT.

The gene calls are TRBV5-8 and TRBJ2-1; D is possibly TRBD2 (5 bases). Germline V gene lookup returns CDR1 SGHTS and CDR2 YDEGEE. The CDR3 consists of 15 residues. Deletions cut 1 base from V and 0 bases from J, with 8 bases between. The CDR3 here is CASSLLASSYNEQFF. The CDR3 DNA follows: TGTGCCAGCAGCTTGCTAGCTAGCTCCTACAATGAGCAGTTCTTC.

A few counts support this clone. This rearrangement joins TRBV7-9 to TRBJ1-2; tentatively, D is TRBD1 (5 bases). Germline lookup yields CDR1 SEHNR and CDR2 FQNEAQ (reference sequence). The CDR3 extends over 14 amino acids. V was shortened by 3 bases and J by 5 bases, with 13 bases between the two germline ends. The CDR3 is CASSFMRGDYGYTF. In DNA form, the CDR3 reads TGTGCCAGCAGCTTTATGCGGGGGGATTATGGCTACACCTTC.

This sequence joins TRBV5-1 and TRBJ2-3; TRBD2 aligns across 9 bases. The CDR3 is made up of 15 amino acids. V was pared by 4 bases and J by 4 bases, with 7 bases of the junction left unmatched. CDR1 is SGHRS, CDR2 YFSETQ, per germline. CDR3 nucleotide sequence: TGCGCCAGCAGCATAGCGGGAGACCCATCAGATACGCAGTATTTT. Translating gives CASSIAGDPSDTQYF.

The chain has TRBV7-2 and TRBJ1-3, with TRBD1 matching over 7 bases. With 4 bases clipped from V and 4 bases from J, the junction kept 7 bases outside the gene matches. The CDR3 length is 15 residues. Germline CDR1 and CDR2: SGHTA and FQGNSA. The CDR3 spells CASSSYGQAGNTIYF. CDR3 sequence (DNA): TGTGCCAGCAGCTCTTACGGACAGGCGGGAAACACCATATATTTT.

The chain uses TRBV9 and TRBJ2-3; D perhaps matches TRBD2 (6 bases). V was cut by 0 bases and J by 0 bases, with 11 bases left in between. CDR3 length: 16 residues. Per germline, CDR1 SGDLS and CDR2 YYNGEE. CDR3 in amino acids: CASSVGRRESTDTQYF. In nucleotides, the CDR3 is TGTGCCAGCAGCGTAGGGCGGCGGGAAAGCACAGATACGCAGTATTTT.

J is TRBJ2-7 and V is TRBV27; D possibly corresponds to TRBD2 (6 bases). This CDR3 comprises 16 residues. V gave up 1 base and J gave up 0 bases, with 13 bases separating them. CDR1 and CDR2 (germline): MNHEY, SMNVEV (reference sequence). DNA of the CDR3: TGTGCCAGCAGTTTATTACCTAGCGTAAGCTCCTACGAGCAGTACTTC. This encodes CASSLLPSVSSYEQYF.

This sequence joins TRBV5-1 and TRBJ1-4, with a possible D match to TRBD1 (6 bases). The CDR3 is 13 amino acids. Germline-derived CDR1 and CDR2 are SGHRS and YFSETQ. The V gene lost 0 bases and the J gene lost 6 bases, with 6 bases spanning the gap. In DNA, the CDR3 is TGCGCCAGCAGCTTGGAGGGGGATGAAAAACTGTTTTTT. This codes for CASSLEGDEKLFF. Together with reference TRBV5-1 and TRBJ1-4, the CDR3 gives the full variable domain: KAGVTQTPRYLIKTRGQQVTLSCSPISGHRSVSWYQQTPGQGLQFLFEYFSETQRNKGNFPGRFSGRQFSNSRSEMNVSTLELGDSALYLCASSLEGDEKLFFGSGTQLSVL.